These T cell receptor beta chains were read from a single sample in a study of identical twins. TCRdb called the 5' RACE reads again in MiXCR, with one record for every CDR3 protein. The sample comprises about 660,000 distinct CDR3 sequences, 8% to 9% of which are singletons, and around 0.95% rests with the top ten. The data also belong to a second study, concerning yellow fever vaccine responses in identical twins.

The sequenced sample consisted of PBMCs. Receptors were obtained from a woman younger than 30 in good health. Each CDR3 is given with its conserved first and last residue. The order of the fields is J gene, V gene, D gene, clone size, CDR3 DNA, CDR3 protein. D genes are given only for firm matches. The listing skips clone size in some rows; elsewhere it reads once, few, many or a size class.

>TRBJ2-1|TRBV6-2/TRBV6-3|NA|few
TGTGCCAGCAGTTACTCGGCCGCCTACAATGAGCAGTTCTTC
CASSYSAAYNEQFF
>TRBJ1-4|TRBV12-3/TRBV12-4|NA|NA
TGTGCCAGCAGTTTATATTTTTCGGGAGTAAATGAAAAACTGTTTTTT
CASSLYFSGVNEKLFF
>TRBJ1-2|TRBV12-3/TRBV12-4|NA|many
TGTGCCAGCAGCACTCTGACAGAGAACTATGGCTACACCTTC
CASSTLTENYGYTF
>TRBJ1-5|TRBV3-1|NA|many
TGTGCCAGCAGCCAAGATTTACGGATGAATCAGCCCCAGCATTTT
CASSQDLRMNQPQHF
>TRBJ2-7|TRBV28|NA|few
TGTGCCAGCAGGCCGACCCCGACAGGTCCCTACGAGCAGTACTTC
CASRPTPTGPYEQYF
>TRBJ2-7|TRBV9|NA|NA
TGTGCCAGCAGCGTAGTCCCCAATCCTCTCGAGCAGTACTTC
CASSVVPNPLEQYF
>TRBJ2-3|TRBV7-9|TRBD2|NA
TGTGCCAGCAGCTTATGGGGCGGGGGTGACCTCACAGATACGCAGTATTTT
CASSLWGGGDLTDTQYF
>TRBJ2-1|TRBV5-1|TRBD2|NA
TGCGCCAGCAGCCCCAAGCGGGAGGGACACTACAATGAGCAGTTCTTC
CASSPKREGHYNEQFF
>TRBJ2-7|TRBV12-3/TRBV12-4|NA|many
TGTGCCAGCAGTGTCTGGGGCGAGCAGTACTTC
CASSVWGEQYF
>TRBJ1-1|TRBV5-1|NA|NA
TGCGCCAGCAGCTTAAATGGACAGCCGAACACTGAAGCTTTCTTT
CASSLNGQPNTEAFF
>TRBJ2-7|TRBV28|TRBD1|few
TGTGCCAGCAGTGCCTCGCCTCCGGGACAGTTGACCTACGAGCAGTACTTC
CASSASPPGQLTYEQYF
>TRBJ2-5|TRBV5-1|NA|NA
TGCGCCAGCAGCTTGGAATCGTACCAAGAGACCCAGTACTTC
CASSLESYQETQYF
>TRBJ2-1|TRBV12-3/TRBV12-4|TRBD1|many
TGTGCCAGCAGGCCCGGGACAGGCTCCTACAATGAGCAGTTCTTC
CASRPGTGSYNEQFF